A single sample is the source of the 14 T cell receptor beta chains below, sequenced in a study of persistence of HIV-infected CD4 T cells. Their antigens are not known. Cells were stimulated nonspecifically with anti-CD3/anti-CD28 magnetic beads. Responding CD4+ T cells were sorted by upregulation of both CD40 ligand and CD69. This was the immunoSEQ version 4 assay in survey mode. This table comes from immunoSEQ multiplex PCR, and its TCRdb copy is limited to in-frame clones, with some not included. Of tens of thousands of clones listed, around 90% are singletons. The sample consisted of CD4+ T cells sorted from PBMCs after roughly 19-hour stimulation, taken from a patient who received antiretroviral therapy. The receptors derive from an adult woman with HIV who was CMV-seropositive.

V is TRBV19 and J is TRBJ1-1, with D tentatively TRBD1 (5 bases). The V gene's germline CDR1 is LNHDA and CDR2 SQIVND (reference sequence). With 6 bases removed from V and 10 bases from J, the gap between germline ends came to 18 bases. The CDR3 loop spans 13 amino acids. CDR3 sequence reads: CASSLGLGDSAFF. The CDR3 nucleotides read TGTGCCAGTAGCCTAGGATTGGGGGATTCAGCTTTCTTT.

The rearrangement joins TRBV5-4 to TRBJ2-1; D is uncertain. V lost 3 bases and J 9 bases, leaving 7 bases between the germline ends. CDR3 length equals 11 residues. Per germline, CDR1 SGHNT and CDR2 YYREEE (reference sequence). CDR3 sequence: CASSWGGEQFF. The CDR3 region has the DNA TGTGCCAGCAGCTGGGGTGGTGAGCAGTTCTTC.

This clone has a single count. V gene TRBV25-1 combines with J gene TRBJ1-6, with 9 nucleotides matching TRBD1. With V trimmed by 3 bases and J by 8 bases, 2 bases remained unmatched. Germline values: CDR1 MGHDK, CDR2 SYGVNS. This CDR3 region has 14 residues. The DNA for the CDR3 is TGTGCCAGCAGTGAGGGACAGGGCTATTCACCCCTCCACTTT. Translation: CASSEGQGYSPLHF. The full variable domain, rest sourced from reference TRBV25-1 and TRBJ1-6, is EADIYQTPRYLVIGTGKKITLECSQTMGHDKMYWYQQDPGMELHLIHYSYGVNSTEKGDLSSESTVSRIRTEHFPLTLESARPSHTSQYLCASSEGQGYSPLHFGNGTRLTVT.

The CDR3 loop is CASRATPGAAGGDEKLFF. As DNA, the CDR3 is TGTGCCAGCAGGGCAACTCCGGGGGCGGCGGGGGGGGATGAAAAACTGTTTTTT. The chain recombines TRBV9 with TRBJ1-4; D is possibly TRBD1 (6 bases). Trimming left V 5 bases short and J 6 bases short, with 26 bases between. This CDR3 comprises 18 residues. Germline V gene lookup returns CDR1 SGDLS and CDR2 YYNGEE. The entire variable domain, with the rest obtained from reference TRBV9 and TRBJ1-4, is as follows: DSGVTQTPKHLITATGQRVTLRCSPRSGDLSVYWYQQSLDQGLQFLIQYYNGEERAKGNILERFSAQQFPDLHSELNLSSLELGDSALYFCASRATPGAAGGDEKLFFGSGTQLSVL.

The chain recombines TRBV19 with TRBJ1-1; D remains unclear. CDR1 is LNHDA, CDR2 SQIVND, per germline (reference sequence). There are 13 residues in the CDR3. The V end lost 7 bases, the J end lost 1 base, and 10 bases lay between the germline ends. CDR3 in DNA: TGTGCCAGTAAAGTCACGTCGAACACTGAAGCTTTCTTT. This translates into CASKVTSNTEAFF.

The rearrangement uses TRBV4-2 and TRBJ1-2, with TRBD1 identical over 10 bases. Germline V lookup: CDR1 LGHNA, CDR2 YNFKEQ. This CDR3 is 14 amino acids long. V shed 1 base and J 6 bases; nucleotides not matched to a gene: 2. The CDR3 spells CASSQADRGDGYTF. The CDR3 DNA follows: TGTGCCAGCAGCCAAGCGGACAGGGGGGATGGCTACACCTTC.

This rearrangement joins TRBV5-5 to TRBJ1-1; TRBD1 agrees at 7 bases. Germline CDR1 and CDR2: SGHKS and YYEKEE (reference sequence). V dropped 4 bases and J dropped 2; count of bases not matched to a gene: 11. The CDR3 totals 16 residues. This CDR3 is CASSLWDSDINTEAFF. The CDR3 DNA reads TGTGCCAGCAGCCTATGGGACAGCGATATTAACACTGAAGCTTTCTTT.

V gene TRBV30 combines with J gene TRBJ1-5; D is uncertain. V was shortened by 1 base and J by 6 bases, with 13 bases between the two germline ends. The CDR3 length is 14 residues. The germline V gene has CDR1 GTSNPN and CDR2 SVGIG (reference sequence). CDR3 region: CAWSDEATRQPQHF. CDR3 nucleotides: TGTGCCTGGAGTGATGAAGCTACACGTCAGCCCCAGCATTTT.

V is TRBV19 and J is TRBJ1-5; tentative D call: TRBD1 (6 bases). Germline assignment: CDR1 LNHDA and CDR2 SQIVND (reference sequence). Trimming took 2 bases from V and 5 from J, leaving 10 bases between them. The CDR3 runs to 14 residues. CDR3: CASSIRGRDQPQHF. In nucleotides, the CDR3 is TGTGCCAGTAGTATAAGGGGGAGGGATCAGCCCCAGCATTTT.

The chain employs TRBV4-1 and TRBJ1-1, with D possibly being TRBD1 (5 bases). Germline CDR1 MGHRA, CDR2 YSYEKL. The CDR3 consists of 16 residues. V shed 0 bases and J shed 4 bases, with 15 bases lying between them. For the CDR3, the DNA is TGCGCCAGCAGCCAAGAAAATAAACAGGCCCCCACTGAAGCTTTCTTT. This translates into CASSQENKQAPTEAFF.

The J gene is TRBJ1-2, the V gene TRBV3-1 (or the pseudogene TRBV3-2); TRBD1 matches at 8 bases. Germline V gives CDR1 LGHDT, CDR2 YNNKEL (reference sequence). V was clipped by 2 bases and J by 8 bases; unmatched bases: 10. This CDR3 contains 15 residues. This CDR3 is CASSQTPTGEGGYTF. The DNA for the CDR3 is TGTGCCAGCAGCCAAACCCCGACAGGGGAAGGGGGCTACACCTTC.

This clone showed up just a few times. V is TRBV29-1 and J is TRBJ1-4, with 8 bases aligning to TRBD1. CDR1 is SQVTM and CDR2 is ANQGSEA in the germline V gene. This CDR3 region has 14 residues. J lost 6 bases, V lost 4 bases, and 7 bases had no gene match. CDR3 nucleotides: TGCAGCGTTGGGTCAGGGGGCGATTATGAAAAACTGTTTTTT. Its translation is CSVGSGGDYEKLFF.

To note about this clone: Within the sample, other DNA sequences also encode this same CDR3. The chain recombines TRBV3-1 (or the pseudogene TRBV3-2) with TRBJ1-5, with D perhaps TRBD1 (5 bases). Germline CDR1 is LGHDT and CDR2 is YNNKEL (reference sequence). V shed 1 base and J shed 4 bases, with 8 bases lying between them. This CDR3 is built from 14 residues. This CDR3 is CASSQGGGNQPQHF. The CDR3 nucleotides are TGTGCCAGCAGCCAAGGGGGGGGTAATCAGCCCCAGCATTTT.

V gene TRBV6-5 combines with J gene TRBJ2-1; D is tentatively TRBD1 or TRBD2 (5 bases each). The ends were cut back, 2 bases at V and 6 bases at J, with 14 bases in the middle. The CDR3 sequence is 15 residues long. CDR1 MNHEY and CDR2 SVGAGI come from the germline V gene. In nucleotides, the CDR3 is TGTGCCAGCAGTTACAGGGGAGTGGTTAGCAATGAGCAGTTCTTC. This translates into CASSYRGVVSNEQFF.